This TCR beta chain was observed in a study of CD8 T cells in Susac syndrome. A quantity of 0.5 to 1 ug RNA underwent reverse transcription using random hexamers. The authors amplified TCR beta CDR3 across 54 Vbeta and 13 Jbeta using immunoSEQ multiplex PCR. TCRdb passed the immunoSEQ multiplex PCR reads through MiXCR, listing each CDR3 protein once. The sample comprises 150,000 to 200,000 distinct CDR3 sequences, approximately 92% of which are singletons, and about 0.14% rests with the top ten. Germline values: CDR1 SEHNR, CDR2 FQNEAQ (reference sequence). Trimming pared 5 bases from V and 9 bases from J, leaving 17 bases between. CDR3 size: 15 residues. Peripheral blood CD8+ and CD4+ T cells were profiled by TCR beta sequencing. While serving as controls, healthy donors were matched for age and sex. Negative isolation was applied to CD8+ and CD4+ T cells, and FACS enrichment was applied to TEMRA cells.

The clonotype comes from a human donor in good health. The sample comprised CD4+ T cells from PBMCs. This chain links TRBV7-9 with TRBJ1-6; tentative D call: TRBD1 (5 bases). Written as DNA, the CDR3 is TGTGCCAGCAGCCTACAGGTATCCTCCGGTTCACCCCTCCACTTT. It codes for CASSLQVSSGSPLHF.